These 24 T cell receptor beta chains were sequenced from one sample in a study of blood T cell repertoires in COVID-19. Clones were read by immunoSEQ multiplex PCR, and TCRdb kept only the in-frame ones, dropping some. The repertoire holds about 280,000 clones, with around 90% as singletons. The sample consisted of peripheral blood. The origin of the receptors is a man in his fifties with acute or convalescent COVID-19.

This chain connects TRBV10-2 to TRBJ2-5; D remains unclear. The germline CDR1 and CDR2 sequences are WSHSY and SAAADI. Trimming shortened V by 0 bases and J by 6 bases, and 5 bases separated the two germline ends. The CDR3 loop spans 12 amino acids. CDR3 region: CASSESLKTQYF. The CDR3 DNA is TGCGCCAGCAGTGAGTCTTTAAAGACCCAGTACTTC.

J is TRBJ1-1 and V is TRBV3-1 (or the pseudogene TRBV3-2); TRBD1 agrees at 8 bases. Germline V CDR1 and CDR2: LGHDT, YNNKEL (reference sequence). The junction had 5 bases not matched to a gene; V was cut back by 4 bases and J by 4 bases. This CDR3 region has 14 residues. The CDR3: CASSPGQGITEAFF. The CDR3 DNA reads TGTGCCAGCAGCCCAGGACAGGGTATCACTGAAGCTTTCTTT.

J is TRBJ1-2 and V is TRBV9, with D possibly TRBD1 on 5 matching bases. V shed 4 bases and J shed 4 bases, with 11 bases lying between them. Germline CDR1 is SGDLS and CDR2 is YYNGEE. The CDR3 spans 13 residues. CDR3 protein: CASSSRGGYGYTF. The CDR3 DNA sequence: TGTGCCAGCAGCTCGCGGGGGGGCTATGGCTACACCTTC.

The rearrangement links TRBV18 to TRBJ1-3, with 7 bases fitting TRBD1. CDR1 is KGHSH and CDR2 is LQKENI in the germline V gene. This CDR3 is built from 14 residues. J lost 2 bases, V lost 5 bases, and 3 bases had no gene match. The DNA of the CDR3 is TGTGCCAGCTCAGGACAGGCCCCTGGAAACACCATATATTTT. Its translation: CASSGQAPGNTIYF.

This chain joins TRBV14 and TRBJ2-4; D possibly corresponds to TRBD2 (5 bases). CDR3 length: 13 residues. Germline CDR1 is SGHDN and CDR2 is FVKESK. Between the trimmed V and J ends, which lost 4 bases and 7 bases, there was a span of 11 bases. CDR3 DNA sequence: TGTGCCAGCAGCCGTGGGGAGCGCAACATTCAGTACTTC. Amino acids: CASSRGERNIQYF.

The rearrangement links TRBV6-6 to TRBJ1-5; maybe TRBD1 (5 bases). CDR1 and CDR2 (germline): MNHNY, SVGAGI (reference sequence). The CDR3 is 14 amino acids. With 2 bases removed from V and 4 bases from J, the gap between germline ends came to 9 bases. The CDR3 protein is CASSYEGDNQPQHF. The CDR3 coding sequence is TGTGCCAGCAGTTACGAAGGGGATAATCAGCCCCAGCATTTT.

V and J are TRBV16 and TRBJ2-7; D may be TRBD1 (5 bases). The CDR3 contains 15 residues. V gave up 1 base and J gave up 4 bases, with 14 bases separating them. Germline V lookup: CDR1 KGHSY, CDR2 FQNENV. In DNA, the CDR3 is TGTGCCAGCAGCCAATTCCTGCAGGGCAGGTACGAGCAGTACTTC. The encoded protein is CASSQFLQGRYEQYF.

This chain connects TRBV5-1 to TRBJ2-3; 8 bases align to TRBD2. The V gene end was trimmed by 4 bases and the J gene end by 0 bases; junction bases not matched to a gene: 4. The CDR3 is 15 residues long. CDR1 SGHRS and CDR2 YFSETQ come from the germline V gene. The CDR3 DNA follows: TGCGCCAGCAGCCCAACGGGGGGGAGCACAGATACGCAGTATTTT. Its translation is CASSPTGGSTDTQYF.

The chain recombines TRBV11-3 with TRBJ2-2; D is possibly TRBD1 (6 bases). Germline CDR1 and CDR2: SGHNT and YENEEA. With 5 bases removed from V and 6 bases from J, the gap between germline ends came to 13 bases. CDR3 length: 14 residues. The CDR3 protein is CASSGGLGPGELFF. The DNA for the CDR3 is TGTGCCAGCAGCGGGGGCCTCGGGCCCGGGGAGCTGTTTTTT.

This clone was detected ten times or more. The genes are TRBV5-4 and TRBJ1-2; no definite D call. The V end was cut by 0 bases, the J end by 7 bases, with 10 bases between. Germline values: CDR1 SGHNT, CDR2 YYREEE (reference sequence). CDR3 length equals 13 residues. The CDR3 sequence: CASSLAQNSGYTF. Here the CDR3 DNA reads TGTGCCAGCAGCTTGGCCCAGAACAGTGGCTACACCTTC.

The chain employs TRBV2 and TRBJ1-4, with TRBD1 as a possible D gene (5 bases). From germline, CDR1 is SNHLY and CDR2 FYNNEI. The V and J ends lost 8 bases and 2 bases respectively, with 6 bases between them. The CDR3 totals 12 residues. DNA for the CDR3: TGTGCCAGCGCAGGGACTAATGAAAAACTGTTTTTT. Protein product: CASAGTNEKLFF.

The chain employs TRBV19 and TRBJ1-5; D may be TRBD1 (5 bases). Looked up from germline, CDR1 is LNHDA and CDR2 is SQIVND (reference sequence). The CDR3 is 16 amino acids. Deletions cut 3 bases from V and 8 bases from J, with 20 bases between. The CDR3 region has the DNA TGTGCCAGTAGTATCCTCGGTGAAGGGGCCGGAGAGCCCCAGCATTTT. Its protein is CASSILGEGAGEPQHF.

The V and J genes are TRBV27 and TRBJ2-5; TRBD2 is a possible D gene (5 bases). The V gene's germline CDR1 is MNHEY and CDR2 SMNVEV (reference sequence). This CDR3 spans 15 amino acids. The V end was cut by 3 bases, the J end by 2 bases, with 13 bases between. CDR3 residues: CASSFGFTGQETQYF. CDR3 nucleotides: TGTGCCAGCAGTTTCGGTTTTACGGGACAAGAGACCCAGTACTTC.

The CDR3: CASSLQNYGYTF. In DNA, the CDR3 is TGTGCCAGCAGCCTACAGAACTATGGCTACACCTTC. This chain connects TRBV7-9 to TRBJ1-2; D is unresolved. Germline V gene data show CDR1 as SEHNR and CDR2 as FQNEAQ (reference sequence). V gave up 5 bases and J gave up 2 bases, with 6 bases separating them. The CDR3 length is 12 residues.

V is TRBV15 and J is TRBJ2-3, with 10 positions matching TRBD1. This CDR3 has 16 amino acids. Germline trimming cut 2 bases from V and 3 bases from J; bases unmatched to any gene: 5. Germline lookup yields CDR1 LNHNV and CDR2 YYDKDF (reference sequence). The CDR3 nucleotides read TGTGCCACCAGCAGACCCGGGACAGGGGTTACAGATACGCAGTATTTT. This translates into CATSRPGTGVTDTQYF.

V and J are TRBV5-5 and TRBJ2-1; 8 bases are shared with TRBD1. The CDR3 is made up of 14 amino acids. Germline assignment: CDR1 SGHKS and CDR2 YYEKEE (reference sequence). V was clipped by 4 bases and J by 13 bases; unmatched bases: 13. Here the CDR3 reads CASSGRDRRPGQFF. The CDR3 DNA reads TGTGCCAGCAGCGGCCGGGACAGGAGACCGGGACAGTTCTTC.

The chain carries TRBV16 and TRBJ2-7; D is perhaps TRBD1 (7 bases). This CDR3 has 16 amino acids. V was pared by 0 bases and J by 2 bases, with 14 bases between. Per germline, CDR1 KGHSY and CDR2 FQNENV. The CDR3 nucleotides are TGTGCCAGCAGCCAATCTAGGTCCAGGGGGGCCTACGAGCAGTACTTC. This encodes CASSQSRSRGAYEQYF.

Regarding this clone: This sample also contains other DNA sequences that code for the same CDR3. J is TRBJ1-2 and V is TRBV12-3 or TRBV12-4; 10 bases map to TRBD1. V lost 5 bases, J lost 8 bases, and 5 bases stayed unmatched. The CDR3 has 13 amino acids. The CDR3 nucleotides are TGTGCCAGCAGTCCCGGGACAGGGGTGGGCTACACCTTC. Translation: CASSPGTGVGYTF.

This clone came up once. V and J are TRBV30 and TRBJ1-1, with D perhaps matching TRBD1 (6 bases). V was pared by 8 bases and J by 1 base, with 14 bases between. Germline CDR1 is GTSNPN and CDR2 is SVGIG (reference sequence). The CDR3 runs 13 residues. In DNA, the CDR3 is TGTGCCGCCTCGGACAGTCCGAACACTGAAGCTTTCTTT. Translating it yields CAASDSPNTEAFF.

The chain carries TRBV19 and TRBJ2-5, with TRBD1 matching 9 bases. V shed 5 bases and J 1 base; nucleotides not matched to a gene: 14. CDR1 and CDR2 (germline): LNHDA, SQIVND (reference sequence). The CDR3 has 18 residues. This CDR3 reads CASSPRTTGGPFQETQYF. The CDR3 coding sequence is TGTGCCAGTAGTCCCCGGACTACAGGGGGCCCATTCCAAGAGACCCAGTACTTC.

The chain joins TRBV5-8 to TRBJ2-7; tentatively, D is TRBD1 (5 bases). Trimming removed 4 bases from V and 2 bases from J, with 16 bases in between. Germline values: CDR1 SGHTS, CDR2 YDEGEE. CDR3 length: 15 amino acids. Here the CDR3 reads CASSVSQGRPYEQYF. CDR3 nucleotides: TGTGCCAGCAGCGTGTCGCAGGGAAGACCCTACGAGCAGTACTTC. Combining the CDR3 with reference TRBV5-8 and TRBJ2-7 gives the whole variable domain EAGVTQSPTHLIKTRGQQATLRCSPISGHTSVYWYQQALGLGLQFLLWYDEGEERNRGNFPPRFSGRQFPNYSSELNVNALELEDSALYLCASSVSQGRPYEQYFGPGTRLTVT.

The chain uses TRBV2 and TRBJ1-4, with 7 bases fitting TRBD1. The CDR3 sequence is 14 residues long. Germline values: CDR1 SNHLY, CDR2 FYNNEI. V lost 5 bases, J lost 5 bases, and 5 bases stayed unmatched. The CDR3 DNA reads TGTGCCAGCAGTTCGGACAGGAGCAATGAAAAACTGTTTTTT. Amino acids: CASSSDRSNEKLFF.

This clone was seen more than once but under ten times. V usage is TRBV19 and J usage is TRBJ1-4; tentatively, D is TRBD1 (6 bases). This CDR3 spans 15 amino acids. V lost 10 bases to trimming and J lost 2 bases, with 17 bases between them. The germline CDR1 and CDR2 sequences are LNHDA and SQIVND (reference sequence). This CDR3 is CATTELGATNEKLFF. The CDR3 region has the DNA TGTGCCACTACCGAGTTGGGGGCGACTAATGAAAAACTGTTTTTT.

The V and J genes are TRBV5-4 and TRBJ2-5; TRBD2 matches at 9 bases. V dropped 0 bases and J dropped 4; count of bases not matched to a gene: 7. The germline V gene has CDR1 SGHNT and CDR2 YYREEE (reference sequence). The CDR3 contains 16 residues. DNA of the CDR3: TGTGCCAGCAGCTTGGTGGGTAGCGGGGGTTCAGAGACCCAGTACTTC. Amino acid sequence: CASSLVGSGGSETQYF.